This TCR beta chain stems from a study of cytomegalovirus exposure and HLA in healthy donors. Study overall: The 110 or so validation repertoires used the same platform as the approximately 700 first-cohort repertoires, a later analysis reported. Whole-study findings and limits: Most TCRs appeared rarely, but some public TCRs recurred in many donors. With high specificity and sensitivity, the classifier reportedly diagnosed cytomegalovirus status.

Generated by immunoSEQ multiplex PCR, the TCRdb table keeps only in-frame clones and is missing some. This sample has 250,000 to 300,000 clones; 70% to 90% occur once, and the top ten carry about 1%. Deletions cut 4 bases from V and 0 bases from J, with 10 bases between. In germline, CDR1 is LNHDA, CDR2 SQIVND (reference sequence). This CDR3 contains 14 residues. Details on this clone: Its antigen is unknown.

This TCR derives from a woman aged 18-29 years in good health and CMV-seronegative. The chain uses TRBV19 and TRBJ2-7; possible D gene TRBD2, 5 bases. The sequenced sample was PBMCs. CDR3 region: CASSTQLDSYEQYF. The CDR3 DNA sequence: TGTGCCAGTAGTACCCAACTAGACTCCTACGAGCAGTACTTC.